The clone carrying this T cell receptor beta chain was recorded a few times. Its antigen remains unknown. These data come from a study of blood T cells in healthy people across ages. Sample-barcoded 5' priming and a J-beta primer mix drove a second PCR of about 7 to 11 cycles. From each sample, at least 2.5 million paired-end reads containing CDR3 were obtained. TCRdb reanalysed the 5' RACE reads using MiXCR and keeps one entry per CDR3 protein. The sample lists over a million distinct CDR3 sequences, 40% to 55% seen once, with 18% in the top ten. Notes on the study in general: Fewer expanded clones and more diversity marked long-lived versus aged donors.

Every sample yielded at least 7 million isolated PBMCs. Germline V gene sequence: CDR1 SGHTA, CDR2 FQGTGA. The CDR3 length is 16 residues. V usage is TRBV7-3 and J usage is TRBJ2-1; D is unclear. The closer fit of TRBJ2-7 to the DNA end suggests the J call may be wrong. Material for sequencing was blood. The clonotype comes from a woman aged 55-70 years in good health. CDR3 loop: CASSLTGGASYNEQYF. CDR3 nucleotide sequence: TGTGCCAGCAGCTTAACGGGCGGAGCAAGCTACAATGAGCAGTACTTC.